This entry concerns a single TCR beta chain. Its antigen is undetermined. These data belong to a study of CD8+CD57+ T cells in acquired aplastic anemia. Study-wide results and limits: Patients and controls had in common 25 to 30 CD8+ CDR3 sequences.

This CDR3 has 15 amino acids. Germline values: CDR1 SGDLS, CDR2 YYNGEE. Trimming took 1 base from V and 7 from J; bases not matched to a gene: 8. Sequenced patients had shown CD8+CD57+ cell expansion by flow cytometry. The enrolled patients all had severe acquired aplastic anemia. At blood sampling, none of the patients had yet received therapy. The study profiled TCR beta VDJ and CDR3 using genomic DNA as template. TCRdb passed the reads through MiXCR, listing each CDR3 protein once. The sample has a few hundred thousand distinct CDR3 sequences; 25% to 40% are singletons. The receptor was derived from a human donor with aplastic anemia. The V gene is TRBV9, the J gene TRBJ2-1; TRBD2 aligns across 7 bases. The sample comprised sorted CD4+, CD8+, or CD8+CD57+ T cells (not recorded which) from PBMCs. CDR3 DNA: TGTGCCAGCAGCGTAAGTCCTAGCGGTAATAATGAGCAGTTCTTC. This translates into CASSVSPSGNNEQFF. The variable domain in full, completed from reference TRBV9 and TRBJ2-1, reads DSGVTQTPKHLITATGQRVTLRCSPRSGDLSVYWYQQSLDQGLQFLIQYYNGEERAKGNILERFSAQQFPDLHSELNLSSLELGDSALYFCASSVSPSGNNEQFFGPGTRLTVL.